A single sample gave rise to the 8 T cell receptor beta chains below, sequenced in a study of OX40 agonist ivuxolimab in advanced cancers. Only in-frame clones appear in the TCRdb table, and some are missing; sequencing was by immunoSEQ multiplex PCR. The sample has 55,000 to 80,000 clones, roughly 80% seen once. The sequencing used CD4+ or CD8+ T cells sorted from blood, collected in a trial of the OX40 agonist ivuxolimab. These receptors were taken from an adult with an advanced solid tumor such as melanoma, head and neck, liver or kidney cancer.

On this clone: The junction departs from germline at one end; a sequencing error may be responsible. The J gene is TRBJ1-3, the V gene TRBV7-2; D perhaps matches TRBD1 (5 bases). Germline CDR1 and CDR2: SGHTA and FQGNSA. CDR3 size: 17 residues. The CDR3 reads CASSLKAGTSSGTTIYF. The CDR3 nucleotides are TGTGCCAGCAGCTTAAAGGCCGGGACGAGCTCCGGAACCACCATATATTTT.

This chain links TRBV7-9 with TRBJ2-5; D is unclear. V lost 7 bases, J lost 4 bases, and 10 bases lay in between. Germline CDR1 reads SEHNR; CDR2 reads FQNEAQ (reference sequence). This CDR3 is 12 amino acids long. The CDR3 bases are TGTGCCAGCAATTTGGGTGGAGAGACCCAGTACTTC. It yields the protein CASNLGGETQYF.

The rearrangement uses TRBV5-1 and TRBJ2-1, with D maybe TRBD2 (7 bases). Germline CDR1 is SGHRS and CDR2 is YFSETQ. The length of the CDR3 is 14 residues. V lost 6 bases, J lost 6 bases, and 16 bases lay in between. CDR3 nucleotides: TGCGCCAGCAAGAGGGGGACTATATTCAATGAGCAGTTCTTC. Translation: CASKRGTIFNEQFF.

This chain links TRBV5-6 with TRBJ2-1; maybe TRBD2 (5 bases). The CDR3 length is 12 residues. V lost 6 bases and J lost 10, with 14 bases in between. In germline, CDR1 is SGHDT, CDR2 YYEEEE. The CDR3 coding sequence is TGTGCCAGCACCATTCCAGAGGGAGAGCAGTTCTTC. It yields the protein CASTIPEGEQFF.

J is TRBJ1-2 and V is TRBV6-6, with D maybe TRBD1 (6 bases). V was shortened by 6 bases and J by 6 bases, with 17 bases between the two germline ends. Germline assignment: CDR1 MNHNY and CDR2 SVGAGI (reference sequence). The CDR3 totals 14 residues. CDR3 protein: CASRIRDTMHGYTF. The CDR3, as DNA: TGTGCCAGCAGAATACGGGACACCATGCATGGCTACACCTTC.

The V gene is TRBV7-9, the J gene TRBJ1-2; D unclear. V shed 1 base and J shed 2 bases, with 2 bases lying between them. Germline loops: CDR1 SEHNR, CDR2 FQNEAQ (reference sequence). This CDR3 spans 12 amino acids. The CDR3 DNA follows: TGTGCCAGCAGCTTAGTAAACTATGGCTACACCTTC. Protein sequence: CASSLVNYGYTF. Combining the CDR3 with reference TRBV7-9 and TRBJ1-2 gives the whole variable domain DTGVSQNPRHKITKRGQNVTFRCDPISEHNRLYWYRQTLGQGPEFLTYFQNEAQLEKSRLLSDRFSAERPKGSFSTLEIQRTEQGDSAMYLCASSLVNYGYTFGSGTRLTVV.

This clone was counted once. The chain couples TRBV9 to TRBJ2-1, with D uncertain. Per the germline V gene, CDR1 is SGDLS and CDR2 is YYNGEE. The length of the CDR3 is 15 residues. Trimming took off 0 bases at V and 0 bases at J, with 7 bases between the two ends. CDR3 residues: CASSVVGHSYNEQFF. CDR3 nucleotides: TGTGCCAGCAGCGTAGTCGGCCACTCCTACAATGAGCAGTTCTTC.

The chain couples TRBV9 to TRBJ2-6, with 14 bases that match TRBD2. The CDR3 consists of 18 residues. Germline CDR1 SGDLS, CDR2 YYNGEE. Losses at the gene ends were 3 bases for V and 4 bases for J; bases not matched to a gene: 6. The CDR3 spells CASSGRTSGRRGANVLTF. CDR3 bases: TGTGCCAGCAGCGGACGGACTAGCGGGAGGAGGGGGGCCAACGTCCTGACTTTC.